This T cell receptor (beta chain) was recovered during a study of PD-1 blockade in classical Hodgkin lymphoma. In the study overall: Patients had nivolumab dosed at 3 mg/kg, delivered intravenously every 2 weeks. Points from the study as a whole: TCR diversity at baseline was reported to be reduced in newly diagnosed patients relative to healthy donors.

Germline V gives CDR1 LNHDA, CDR2 SQIVND (reference sequence). This CDR3 contains 16 residues. V shed 1 base and J 8 bases; nucleotides not matched to a gene: 11. A remark on this clone: Its specificity is unknown.

There was relapse after autologous stem cell transplantation in every patient, and there was variation in brentuximab vedotin exposure. The patients, who had relapsed/refractory classical Hodgkin lymphoma, achieved best responses of complete response, partial response or progressive disease. Clones were sequenced by immunoSEQ multiplex PCR, and TCRdb holds only the in-frame ones, with some missing. The table shows just under 100,000 clones, with 75% to 90% occurring only once. Sequenced material: peripheral blood mononuclear cells (PBMCs), taken at baseline. The source of this sequence is a human donor with classical Hodgkin lymphoma. This sequence joins TRBV19 and TRBJ2-1, with 7 positions matching TRBD2. The CDR3 loop is CASSIGEGLAADEQFF. CDR3 nucleotides: TGTGCCAGTAGTATAGGGGAGGGGCTAGCTGCGGATGAGCAGTTCTTC. Full variable domain (outside the CDR3, taken from reference TRBV19 and TRBJ2-1): DGGITQSPKYLFRKEGQNVTLSCEQNLNHDAMYWYRQDPGQGLRLIYYSQIVNDFQKGDIAEGYSVSREKKESFPLTVTSAQKNPTAFYLCASSIGEGLAADEQFFGPGTRLTVL.